A single T cell receptor beta chain is shown here with its context. Only in-frame clones appear in the TCRdb table, and some are missing; sequencing was by immunoSEQ multiplex PCR. The sample lists 110,000 or so clones; roughly nine tenths were seen once. CDR1 PRHDT and CDR2 FYEKMQ come from the germline V gene (reference sequence). J was trimmed by 10 bases and V by 5 bases; bases with no gene match: 14. CDR3 length: 15 amino acids. This entry is derived from a study of T cell responses to AZD1222 COVID-19 vaccine. The chain couples TRBV13 to TRBJ2-1; 7 bases are a match to TRBD2. The sequence was obtained from an adult in good health. Sequenced here: peripheral blood, sampled on day 0 of AZD1222 vaccination. The CDR3 region has the DNA TGTGCCAGCAGCCGTAAGGGTGGGAGGGCCTGGGAGCAGTTCTTC. Translation: CASSRKGGRAWEQFF.